The rows below give T cell receptor beta chains drawn from one sample of a study of identical twins. TCRdb used MiXCR to reprocess the 5' RACE reads, holding one entry per CDR3 protein. The sample has roughly 540,000 distinct CDR3 sequences; roughly a fifth are singletons. These data also featured in a second study, about T cells expressing NK-cell markers.

The sample taken for sequencing was CD4+ T cells sorted from blood. These receptors were taken from a woman aged 18-35 years in good health. Both conserved end residues are part of each CDR3. D genes are given only for firm matches. The size of a clone is reported for some rows only, either as once, few or many, or as a class for expanded clones.

V gene	clone size	J gene	D gene	CDR3 DNA	CDR3 protein
TRBV5-1	.	TRBJ1-1	.	TGCGCCAGCAGCTCGGACGGCGGTGAGAAAGCTTTCTTT	CASSSDGGEKAFF
TRBV5-1	.	TRBJ2-2	.	TGCGCCAGCAAACAGGGAAGTACCGGGGAGCTGTTTTTT	CASKQGSTGELFF
TRBV10-3	.	TRBJ2-1	.	TGTGCCATCAGTGCTAGGGAAGGCAATGAGCAGTTCTTC	CAISAREGNEQFF
TRBV15	.	TRBJ1-4	.	TGTGCCACCAGCAGAGCCCTGAATGAAAAACTGTTTTTT	CATSRALNEKLFF
TRBV20-1	.	TRBJ2-7	TRBD2	TGCAGTGCTAGACAAAGTGGACTAGCGGCCCTATACGAGCAGTACTTC	CSARQSGLAALYEQYF
TRBV10-3	many	TRBJ2-2	.	TGTGCCATCAGTGACAGGGCTTACACCGGGGAGCTGTTTTTT	CAISDRAYTGELFF
TRBV12-3/TRBV12-4	.	TRBJ2-1	TRBD2	TGTGCCAGCAGTTCCCGACTAGCGAACAATGAGCAGTTCTTC	CASSSRLANNEQFF
TRBV10-2	once	TRBJ2-5	.	TGCGCCAGCAGTGTAGGACTGACATCAGAGACCCAGTACTTC	CASSVGLTSETQYF
TRBV5-1	.	TRBJ2-3	.	TGCGCCAGCAGCTTGGTAGGCCTAGGAAGAGATACGCAGTATTTT	CASSLVGLGRDTQYF
TRBV15	few	TRBJ2-5	TRBD2	TGTGCCACCAGCATGGGACTAGCGGGAGGGACGAAAGAGACCCAGTACTTC	CATSMGLAGGTKETQYF
TRBV10-2	few	TRBJ2-5	.	TGCGCCACCATCAACGGGTACCAAGAGACCCAGTACTTC	CATINGYQETQYF
TRBV12-3/TRBV12-4	.	TRBJ1-2	TRBD1	TGTGCCAGCAGGGGGACAGCGTCTAACTATGGCTACACCTTC	CASRGTASNYGYTF
TRBV7-2	.	TRBJ2-3	TRBD2	TGTGCCAGCAGCTTTCAGCGGGGTACGGCAGATACGCAGTATTTT	CASSFQRGTADTQYF
TRBV25-1	few	TRBJ2-1	TRBD2	TGTGCCAGCAGTGGGGCACCAGGTAGCGGGCCCTACAATGAGCAGTTCTTC	CASSGAPGSGPYNEQFF
TRBV25-1	.	TRBJ2-5	TRBD2	TGTGCCAGCAGCCGGGGACTAGCGGGTCAAGAGACCCAGTACTTC	CASSRGLAGQETQYF
TRBV5-4	.	TRBJ1-5	.	TGTGCCAGCAGCTTGGAGGGATTTCAGCCCCAGCATTTT	CASSLEGFQPQHF
TRBV5-8	once	TRBJ1-1	.	TGTGCCAGCAGCTTGGGGGGCGGCGCAGCTTTCTTT	CASSLGGGAAFF
TRBV7-9	.	TRBJ2-5	TRBD1	TGTGCCAGCAGCACCGGGACAGGGAGCGGAGAGACCCAGTACTTC	CASSTGTGSGETQYF